The clone carrying this T cell receptor beta chain has only one observation. This sample is part of a study of blood T cell repertoires in COVID-19. As for the study in general: Whether acute or convalescent, the COVID-19 samples came from the United States, Italy and Spain. PBMCs, B-cell-depleted T cells, or T cells provided the cDNA or gDNA that made up the material.

Assay: immunoSEQ multiplex PCR; the TCRdb copy retains only in-frame clones and omits some. The data show 100,000 to 150,000 clones, 84% seen once. The sequence derives from a woman in her thirties who had recovered from COVID-19. The sequenced sample consisted of peripheral blood.

Here the CDR3 DNA reads TGCGCCAGCAGCTTGGCGGGGGTCTCGGATGGCAAAAACATTCAGTACTTC. Protein sequence: CASSLAGVSDGKNIQYF. The chain has TRBV5-1 and TRBJ2-4; D possibly corresponds to TRBD2 (6 bases). From germline, CDR1 is SGHRS and CDR2 YFSETQ. Trimming stripped 0 bases from V and 3 bases from J, with 16 bases between. The CDR3 extends over 17 amino acids.